This TCR beta chain stems from a study of T cells in Graves' hyperthyroidism and ophthalmopathy. Study background: At the time of initial diagnosis and before any treatment, peripheral blood was collected.

Germline CDR1 reads SNHLY; CDR2 reads FYNNEI. Trimming took off 3 bases at V and 7 bases at J, with 10 bases between the two ends. The CDR3 is 13 amino acids. This clonotype showed up many times. Regions amplified from RNA transcripts were the TCR beta CDR3 regions. HTBI primers were used for first-round RT-PCR of the TCR CDR3. TCRdb fed the multiplex PCR reads into MiXCR, producing one record per CDR3 protein. The table lists over 700,000 distinct CDR3 sequences, around 38% of them singletons, with 7.5% to 9.5% in the top ten. It was considered stable Graves' hyperthyroidism when ophthalmopathy did not progress within 18 months. The PBMCs were taken from under 12 ml of fresh peripheral blood.

The sequence came from a man younger than 35 with Graves' hyperthyroidism. Sequences were obtained from blood. The chain is built from TRBV2 and TRBJ1-5; D uncertain. The CDR3 reads CASSDGFEQPQHF. The CDR3 DNA reads as TGTGCCAGCAGTGACGGGTTCGAACAGCCCCAGCATTTT. Full variable domain (outside the CDR3, taken from reference TRBV2 and TRBJ1-5): EPEVTQTPSHQVTQMGQEVILRCVPISNHLYFYWYRQILGQKVEFLVSFYNNEISEKSEIFDDQFSVERPDGSNFTLKIRSTKLEDSAMYFCASSDGFEQPQHFGDGTRLSIL.